This entry is about one T cell receptor (beta chain). The target antigen is unknown. The data derive from a study of cytomegalovirus exposure and HLA in healthy donors. Primers included in the PCR were 60 Vbeta and 13 Jbeta primers. The data were produced by immunoSEQ multiplex PCR, yet TCRdb's version contains in-frame clones alone and is incomplete. This sample carries 150,000 to 200,000 clones, approximately 78% of them seen once, and the ten largest clones take about 1.8%. General study findings and limits: Previously analyzed data showed that most TCR beta V segments were productive at a frequency of about 87% or about 30%. Overall, about 160 TCR beta chains were annotated as cytomegalovirus-associated. Information on immune exposure was restricted to one variable (CMV serostatus).

There are 15 residues in the CDR3. The V gene end was trimmed by 5 bases and the J gene end by 2 bases; junction bases not matched to a gene: 7. In germline, CDR1 is MDHEN, CDR2 SYDVKM. The TCR comes from a woman aged 18-29 years in good health and CMV-seronegative. The V and J genes are TRBV28 and TRBJ1-2; 8 bases map to TRBD1. The sample taken for sequencing was PBMCs. CDR3 amino acids: CASSQRQGQNYGYTF. The DNA of the CDR3 is TGTGCCAGCAGTCAGAGACAGGGGCAAAACTATGGCTACACCTTC.